These T cell receptor beta chains were read from a single sample in a study of shared clonotypes between healthy human individuals. Clones were read by immunoSEQ multiplex PCR, and TCRdb kept only the in-frame ones, dropping some. The profile shows roughly 2.4 million clones, 95% of them singletons. The sample consisted of naive CD4+ T cells sorted from blood. The receptor set was obtained from a man in his late teens or twenties in good health. Each CDR3 is given without its conserved first and last residue.

v_call,j_call,cdr3_aa
TRBV14,TRBJ1-2,ASRPSGTQGRYGYT
TRBV27,TRBJ2-3,ASSLIRGTDTQY
TRBV9,TRBJ2-7,ASSVGLAGGGNYEQY
TRBV30,TRBJ1-5,AWSQSGVSAQPQH
TRBV5-1,TRBJ2-3,ASSLRGGVDTQY
TRBV5-1,TRBJ2-7,ASSPDWTYEQY
TRBV28,TRBJ1-6,ASSLGDFGGSPLH
TRBV28,TRBJ1-3,ATTLGTTLGNTIY
TRBV6-5,TRBJ2-2,ASKNRVGELF
TRBV19,TRBJ2-7,ASSIENSPTRPYEQY